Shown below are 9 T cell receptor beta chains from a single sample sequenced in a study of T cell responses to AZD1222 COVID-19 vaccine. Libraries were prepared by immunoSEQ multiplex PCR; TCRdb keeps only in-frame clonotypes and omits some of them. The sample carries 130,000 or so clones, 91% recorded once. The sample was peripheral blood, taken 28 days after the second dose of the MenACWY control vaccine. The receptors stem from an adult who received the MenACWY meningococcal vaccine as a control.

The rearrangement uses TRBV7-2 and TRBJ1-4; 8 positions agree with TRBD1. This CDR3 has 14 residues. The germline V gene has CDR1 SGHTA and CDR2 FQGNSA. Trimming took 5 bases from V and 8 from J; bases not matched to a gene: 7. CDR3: CASSKTGVWEKLFF. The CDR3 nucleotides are TGTGCCAGCAGCAAGACAGGGGTATGGGAAAAACTGTTTTTT.

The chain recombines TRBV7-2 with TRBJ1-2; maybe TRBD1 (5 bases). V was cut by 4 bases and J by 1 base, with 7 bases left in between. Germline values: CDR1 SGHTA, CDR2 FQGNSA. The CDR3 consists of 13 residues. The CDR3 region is CASSSDSNYGYTF. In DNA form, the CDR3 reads TGTGCCAGCAGCTCAGACAGTAACTATGGCTACACCTTC.

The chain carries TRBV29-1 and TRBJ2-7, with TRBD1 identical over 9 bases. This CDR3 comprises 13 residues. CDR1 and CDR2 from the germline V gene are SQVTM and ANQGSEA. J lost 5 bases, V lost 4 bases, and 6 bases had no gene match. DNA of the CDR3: TGCAGCGTTGTTCTGGGACAGGGTAACGAGCAGTACTTC. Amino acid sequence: CSVVLGQGNEQYF.

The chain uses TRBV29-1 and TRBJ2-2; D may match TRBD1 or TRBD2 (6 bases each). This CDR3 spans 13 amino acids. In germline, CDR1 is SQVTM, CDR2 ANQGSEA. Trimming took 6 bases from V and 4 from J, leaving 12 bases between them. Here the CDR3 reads CSVGGQTTGELFF. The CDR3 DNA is TGCAGCGTCGGGGGACAAACCACCGGGGAGCTGTTTTTT.

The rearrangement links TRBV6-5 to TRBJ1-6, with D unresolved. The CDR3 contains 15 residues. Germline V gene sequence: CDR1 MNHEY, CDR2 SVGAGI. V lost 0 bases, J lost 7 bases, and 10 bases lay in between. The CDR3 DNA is TGTGCCAGCAGTTACTCTCCAGCAATCAATTCACCCCTCCACTTT. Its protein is CASSYSPAINSPLHF.

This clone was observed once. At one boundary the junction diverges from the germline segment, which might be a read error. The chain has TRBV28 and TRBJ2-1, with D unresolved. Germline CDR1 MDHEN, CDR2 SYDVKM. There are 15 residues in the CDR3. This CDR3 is CASSSGWSSYSEQFF. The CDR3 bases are TGTGCCAGCAGTTCAGGATGGAGCTCCTACAGTGAGCAGTTCTTC. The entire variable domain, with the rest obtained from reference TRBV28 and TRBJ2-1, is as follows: DVKVTQSSRYLVKRTGEKVFLECVQDMDHENMFWYRQDPGLGLRLIYFSYDVKMKEKGDIPEGYSVSREKKERFSLILESASTNQTSMYLCASSSGWSSYSEQFFGPGTRLTVL.

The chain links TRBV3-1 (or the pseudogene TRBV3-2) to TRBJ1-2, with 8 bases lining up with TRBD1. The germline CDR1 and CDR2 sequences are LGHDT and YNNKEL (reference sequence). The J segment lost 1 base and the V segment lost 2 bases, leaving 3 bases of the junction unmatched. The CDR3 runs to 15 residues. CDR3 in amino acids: CASSQPQGDNYGYTF. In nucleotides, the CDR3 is TGTGCCAGCAGCCAACCACAGGGGGATAACTATGGCTACACCTTC.

In DNA, the CDR3 is TGCGCCAGCAGGAACCCCTGGCCGGACAATAGTGAAGCTTTCTTT. It specifies CASRNPWPDNSEAFF. The V gene is TRBV10-2, the J gene TRBJ1-1; D is possibly TRBD1 (5 bases). The germline V and J ends were trimmed by 6 bases and 7 bases, with 21 bases remaining between them. The CDR3 runs 15 residues. Germline CDR1 WSHSY, CDR2 SAAADI.

The CDR3 spells CAISESGQGVHQPQHF. The CDR3 DNA follows: TGTGCCATCAGTGAGTCGGGACAGGGGGTCCATCAGCCCCAGCATTTT. This chain joins TRBV10-3 and TRBJ1-5, with TRBD1 matching over 11 bases. The CDR3 is 16 amino acids. Germline V gene data show CDR1 as ENHRY and CDR2 as SYGVKD. Trimming took 0 bases from V and 5 from J; bases not matched to a gene: 3.